This T cell receptor beta chain emerged from a study of blood T cell repertoires in COVID-19. Background on the study: The cDNA or gDNA used as material had been derived from T cells, B-cell-depleted T cells, or PBMCs.

Trimming at V came to 7 bases and at J to 7 bases, leaving 2 bases not matched to a gene. The CDR3 extends over 12 amino acids. Germline V gene data show CDR1 as SNHLY and CDR2 as FYNNEI. Original handling: Amplification of reference gene primers provided the estimated nucleated cell counts. The table came from immunoSEQ multiplex PCR; TCRdb's copy has only in-frame clones and leaves some out. For V, J and clone size, that table is used; D and trimming come from the DNA. This repertoire shows about 94,000 clones, approximately 86% found once; its top ten account for about an eighth. The sequence came from a woman aged 55-69 years in a cohort sampled during active or convalescent COVID-19. The specimen sequenced was peripheral blood. The chain uses TRBV2 and TRBJ2-1; 9 nucleotides line up with TRBD2. The CDR3 sequence: CASKAGGNEQFF. DNA of the CDR3: TGTGCCAGCAAGGCGGGGGGGAATGAGCAGTTCTTC. The variable domain in full, with the rest retrieved from reference TRBV2 and TRBJ2-1, is EPEVTQTPSHQVTQMGQEVILRCVPISNHLYFYWYRQILGQKVEFLVSFYNNEISEKSEIFDDQFSVERPDGSNFTLKIRSTKLEDSAMYFCASKAGGNEQFFGPGTRLTVL.